This is a list of T cell receptor beta chains from one sample in a study of blood T cell repertoires in COVID-19. Using immunoSEQ multiplex PCR, the repertoire was profiled, and TCRdb retains in-frame clones only, with some absent. The table has some 40,000 clones, 65% to 90% seen once. The sequencing input was peripheral blood. These receptors were collected from a man in his forties or fifties with active COVID-19. Both conserved end residues are part of each CDR3. Each record gives: J gene, clone size, CDR3 length, D gene, V gene, CDR3 protein, CDR3 DNA. The D gene is left open where the match is weak. Only part of the rows carry a size: once, few, many, or a class if the clone is expanded.

J gene: TRBJ1-1; clone size: -; CDR3 length: 12; D gene: -; V gene: TRBV5-4; CDR3 protein: CAGGIGNTEAFF; CDR3 DNA: TGTGCCGGGGGGATAGGAAACACTGAAGCTTTCTTT
J gene: TRBJ2-1; clone size: -; CDR3 length: 13; D gene: TRBD2; V gene: TRBV10-2; CDR3 protein: CASSPAGGWEQFF; CDR3 DNA: TGCGCCAGCAGTCCCGCGGGGGGTTGGGAGCAGTTCTTC
J gene: TRBJ1-1; clone size: -; CDR3 length: 14; D gene: -; V gene: TRBV9; CDR3 protein: CASSVGGGTGEAFF; CDR3 DNA: TGTGCCAGCAGCGTAGGAGGAGGGACGGGGGAAGCTTTCTTT
J gene: TRBJ2-2; clone size: -; CDR3 length: 15; D gene: -; V gene: TRBV30; CDR3 protein: CAWNPDSRHPGELFF; CDR3 DNA: TGTGCCTGGAACCCGGACTCTCGTCACCCCGGGGAGCTGTTTTTT
J gene: TRBJ2-7; clone size: once; CDR3 length: 14; D gene: -; V gene: TRBV5-1; CDR3 protein: CASSLGEFSYEQYF; CDR3 DNA: TGCGCCAGCAGCCTAGGGGAATTTAGCTACGAGCAGTACTTC
J gene: TRBJ1-2; clone size: medium-sized; CDR3 length: 13; D gene: TRBD1; V gene: TRBV2; CDR3 protein: CASSKDRGSSVTF; CDR3 DNA: TGTGCCAGCAGCAAGGACAGGGGATCGTCGGTCACCTTC
J gene: TRBJ1-6; clone size: -; CDR3 length: 17; D gene: TRBD1; V gene: TRBV5-1; CDR3 protein: CASSLTQGQGSNSPLHF; CDR3 DNA: TGCGCCAGCAGCCTAACACAGGGACAGGGGTCTAATTCACCCCTCCACTTT
J gene: TRBJ1-1; clone size: -; CDR3 length: 14; D gene: -; V gene: TRBV5-1; CDR3 protein: CASSLAGRVAEAFF; CDR3 DNA: TGCGCCAGCAGCTTGGCGGGCAGGGTCGCTGAAGCTTTCTTT
J gene: TRBJ1-5; clone size: -; CDR3 length: 15; D gene: -; V gene: TRBV4-1; CDR3 protein: CASSQPGTKNQPQHF; CDR3 DNA: TGCGCCAGCAGCCAGCCCGGGACAAAGAATCAGCCCCAGCATTTT
J gene: TRBJ2-7; clone size: -; CDR3 length: 19; D gene: TRBD2; V gene: TRBV11-2; CDR3 protein: CASSLAYGIAGGPSYEQYF; CDR3 DNA: TGTGCCAGCAGCTTAGCTTACGGGATAGCGGGAGGCCCTTCCTACGAGCAGTACTTC
J gene: TRBJ1-5; clone size: few; CDR3 length: 15; D gene: -; V gene: TRBV2; CDR3 protein: CASSPSTGFNQPQHF; CDR3 DNA: TGTGCCAGCAGCCCCTCGACGGGTTTCAATCAGCCCCAGCATTTT
J gene: TRBJ1-4; clone size: -; CDR3 length: 14; D gene: -; V gene: TRBV6-5; CDR3 protein: CASCRTTANEKLFF; CDR3 DNA: TGTGCCAGCTGCCGGACAACAGCTAATGAAAAACTGTTTTTT
J gene: TRBJ1-6; clone size: -; CDR3 length: 12; D gene: -; V gene: TRBV11-1; CDR3 protein: CASSSNRVSLHF; CDR3 DNA: TGTGCCAGCAGCTCGAACAGGGTTTCGCTCCACTTT
J gene: TRBJ2-1; clone size: -; CDR3 length: 11; D gene: TRBD1; V gene: TRBV6-5; CDR3 protein: CASPRQGGSFF; CDR3 DNA: TGTGCCAGCCCTAGACAGGGGGGCTCGTTCTTC
J gene: TRBJ2-5; clone size: -; CDR3 length: 13; D gene: TRBD2; V gene: TRBV5-6; CDR3 protein: CASSLERGETQYF; CDR3 DNA: TGTGCCAGCAGCTTGGAGCGGGGAGAGACCCAGTACTTC
J gene: TRBJ2-3; clone size: -; CDR3 length: 13; D gene: -; V gene: TRBV18; CDR3 protein: CASSPYSTDTQYF; CDR3 DNA: TGTGCCAGCTCACCTTACTCCACCGATACGCAGTATTTT
J gene: TRBJ2-1; clone size: -; CDR3 length: 14; D gene: TRBD2; V gene: TRBV11-3; CDR3 protein: CASSLAGENDEQFF; CDR3 DNA: TGTGCCAGCAGCCTAGCGGGAGAAAACGATGAGCAGTTCTTC
J gene: TRBJ2-7; clone size: -; CDR3 length: 14; D gene: TRBD1; V gene: TRBV6-5; CDR3 protein: CASSYGTGVGEQYF; CDR3 DNA: TGTGCCAGCAGTTACGGGACAGGGGTAGGAGAGCAGTACTTC